The 7 T cell receptor beta chains below all came from one sample that was sequenced in a study of human T cells and chemical hapten exposure. As to time point: patch test 1, 2 weeks after DPC sensitization. Specified treatment: therapeutic diphenylcyclopropenone sensitization with weekly scalp DPC. TCRdb reprocessed the RACE reads with MiXCR, giving one entry per CDR3 protein. The table lists about 70,000 distinct CDR3 sequences, more than 8% of them singletons. The material sequenced was whole blood, taken in connection with sensitization to the hapten diphenylcyclopropenone (DPC). The source is a middle-aged woman with alopecia areata. Some clones in this sample may be carry-over from other donors' samples.

The chain links TRBV18 to TRBJ2-7; D gene unclear. The CDR3 is 16 residues long. Germline V gives CDR1 KGHSH, CDR2 LQKENI. The V gene lost 4 bases and the J gene lost 2 bases, with 18 bases spanning the gap. The CDR3 sequence: CASSRWGSLAPYEQYF. Written as DNA, the CDR3 is TGTGCCAGCTCACGTTGGGGATCCTTGGCCCCCTACGAGCAGTACTTC. The entire variable domain, with the rest obtained from reference TRBV18 and TRBJ2-7, is as follows: NAGVMQNPRHLVRRRGQEARLRCSPMKGHSHVYWYRQLPEEGLKFMVYLQKENIIDESGMPKERFSAEFPKEGPSILRIQQVVRGDSAAYFCASSRWGSLAPYEQYFGPGTRLTVT.

The chain employs TRBV20-1 and TRBJ1-2; D is possibly TRBD1 (6 bases). The CDR3 length is 12 residues. Germline V gene data show CDR1 as DFQATT and CDR2 as SNEGSKA (reference sequence). Trimming shortened V by 8 bases and J by 4 bases, and 14 bases separated the two germline ends. DNA of the CDR3: TGCAGTCACGGGACATCTGGCTATGGCTACACCTTC. It translates to CSHGTSGYGYTF.

V usage is TRBV7-2 and J usage is TRBJ2-7; perhaps D is TRBD1 or TRBD2 (5 bases each). Trimming removed 3 bases from V and 0 bases from J, with 12 bases in between. There are 15 residues in the CDR3. Germline V gives CDR1 SGHTA, CDR2 FQGNSA. Here the CDR3 DNA reads TGTGCCAGCAGCTTTCGAGGGGCTTCCTCCTACGAGCAGTACTTC. It translates to CASSFRGASSYEQYF.

This clonotype was seen repeatedly, ten times or more. The V call is TRBV7-9, the J call TRBJ1-5, with TRBD1 matching 8 bases. V gave up 5 bases and J gave up 7 bases; unmatched junction bases: 4. The CDR3 loop spans 13 amino acids. Per the germline V gene, CDR1 is SEHNR and CDR2 is FQNEAQ (reference sequence). CDR3 sequence: CASSGTGYQPQHF. The CDR3 DNA reads as TGTGCCAGCAGCGGGACAGGCTACCAGCCCCAGCATTTT.

CDR3 in DNA: TGCAGCGTTGACGACAGGGGGAATGAGCAGTTCTTC. Its protein product is CSVDDRGNEQFF. The chain recombines TRBV29-1 with TRBJ2-1; 9 nucleotides agree with TRBD1. Trimming removed 3 bases from V and 7 bases from J; junction bases left unmatched: 1. Looked up from germline, CDR1 is SQVTM and CDR2 is ANQGSEA. The CDR3 loop spans 12 amino acids.

The chain combines TRBV6-5 with TRBJ2-7, with 10 bases aligning to TRBD1. CDR1 MNHEY and CDR2 SVGAGI come from the germline V gene. This CDR3 spans 12 amino acids. The CDR3 is CAVGQGQGEQYF. CDR3 sequence (DNA): TGTGCAGTAGGACAGGGACAGGGGGAGCAGTACTTC.

The chain has TRBV30 and TRBJ1-2; D might be TRBD1 (6 bases). The CDR3 has 13 amino acids. V lost 3 bases, J lost 8 bases, and 16 bases lay in between. The germline V gene has CDR1 GTSNPN and CDR2 SVGIG (reference sequence). The CDR3 is CAWSVVGGGGYTF. CDR3 bases: TGTGCCTGGAGCGTCGTCGGGGGCGGAGGCTACACCTTC.